This T cell receptor beta chain was identified in a study of lymphopenia after photon versus proton radiotherapy. Study-level points and caveats: In patients who died, overall survival fell as post-nadir TCR diversity dropped more.

Profiled with immunoSEQ multiplex PCR; TCRdb holds only in-frame clones, not every one. Here the sample spans about 39,000 clones, about 94% being singletons. As concerns this clone: The antigen remains unidentified.

Looked up from germline, CDR1 is SGHNT and CDR2 is YYREEE (reference sequence). Deletions cut 2 bases from V and 1 base from J, with 7 bases between. The CDR3 runs to 13 residues. This TCR was recovered from a man aged 60 to 75 with cholangiocarcinoma. The chain carries TRBV5-4 and TRBJ2-7; D not resolved. Sequences were derived from peripheral blood, sampled from a patient treated with photon-based radiotherapy. DNA of the CDR3: TGTGCCAGCAGCTTTGGAGAATCCTACGAGCAGTACTTC. Amino acids: CASSFGESYEQYF.